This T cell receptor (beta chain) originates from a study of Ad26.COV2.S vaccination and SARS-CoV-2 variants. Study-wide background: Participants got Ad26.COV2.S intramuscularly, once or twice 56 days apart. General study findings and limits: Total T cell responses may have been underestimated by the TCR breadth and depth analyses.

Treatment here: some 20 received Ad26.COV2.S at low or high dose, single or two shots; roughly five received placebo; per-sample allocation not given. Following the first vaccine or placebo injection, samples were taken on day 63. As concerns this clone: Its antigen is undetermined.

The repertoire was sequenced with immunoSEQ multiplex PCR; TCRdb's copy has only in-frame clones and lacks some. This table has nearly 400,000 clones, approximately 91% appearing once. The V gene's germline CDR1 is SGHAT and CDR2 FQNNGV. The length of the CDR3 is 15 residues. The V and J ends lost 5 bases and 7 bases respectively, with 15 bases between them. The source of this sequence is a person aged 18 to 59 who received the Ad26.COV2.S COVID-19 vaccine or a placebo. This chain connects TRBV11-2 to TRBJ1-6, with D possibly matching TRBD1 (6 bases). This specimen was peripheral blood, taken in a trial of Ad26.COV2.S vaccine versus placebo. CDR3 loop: CASSAGGGLNSPLHF. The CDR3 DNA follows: TGTGCCAGCAGCGCAGGTGGGGGCCTAAATTCACCCCTCCACTTT.